These T cell receptor beta chains were read from a single sample in a study of STAT5B mutations in CD4+ large granular lymphocyte leukemia. This table comes from immunoSEQ multiplex PCR, and its TCRdb copy is limited to in-frame clones, with some not included. This sample yields fewer than 35,000 clones, of which 72% are seen a single time; 1.5% to 2% belongs to the top ten. The sample comprised CD4+ T cells from blood buffy coats. These receptors originate from a human donor in good health. The CDR3 runs from the conserved cysteine through the conserved F or W. The D gene is left open where the match is weak. Clone size is shown for a subset of rows, as once, few, many or a class of expanded clone.

V	J	D	size	DNA	CDR3
TRBV9	TRBJ2-7	NA	NA	TGTGCCAGCAGCGGGGGCAGGGCGCTCTACGAGCAGTACTTC	CASSGGRALYEQYF
TRBV5-1	TRBJ2-7	TRBD2	NA	TGCGCCAGCAGCTTTTCGAGCGGGGGGGTTTCGGCCTACGAGCAGTACTTC	CASSFSSGGVSAYEQYF
TRBV7-2	TRBJ1-3	NA	few	TGTGCCAGCAGCTTAGGGGGCGATGGAAACACCATATATTTT	CASSLGGDGNTIYF
TRBV7-8	TRBJ2-1	TRBD2	NA	TGTGCCAGCAGCTTAGGGGGACTAGCGGGCTCCTACAATGAGCAGTTCTTC	CASSLGGLAGSYNEQFF
TRBV5-1	TRBJ1-1	NA	NA	TGCGCCAGCAGCTTGGAGGGCAGATCGACCACTGAAGCTTTCTTT	CASSLEGRSTTEAFF
TRBV19	TRBJ1-4	NA	NA	TGTGCCAGTTCCGAGGTTAATGAAAAACTGTTTTTT	CASSEVNEKLFF
TRBV7-2	TRBJ1-3	NA	NA	TGTGCCAGCAGCTTAGGAAGGGCCCCTGGAAACACCATATATTTT	CASSLGRAPGNTIYF
TRBV7-8	TRBJ1-5	TRBD1	NA	TGTGCCAGCAGCTTAGTTGGGACAGGAGATCAGCCCCAGCATTTT	CASSLVGTGDQPQHF
TRBV30	TRBJ1-3	NA	few	TGTGCCTGGAGAAATGGAGCTGGAAACACCATATATTTT	CAWRNGAGNTIYF
TRBV6-5	TRBJ1-5	TRBD1	few	TGTGCCAGCAGCCCGGGACAGGGACAGATCACGGCCCAGCATTTT	CASSPGQGQITAQHF
TRBV5-1	TRBJ1-5	NA	NA	TGCGCCAGCAGCCCGTACCCACAAGACCTATACGATATAGATCAGCCCCAGCATTTT	CASSPYPQDLYDIDQPQHF
TRBV6-1	TRBJ2-3	NA	NA	TGTGCCAGCAGCGGTGCGCTAAGCACAGATACGCAGTATTTT	CASSGALSTDTQYF
TRBV4-2	TRBJ1-3	NA	NA	TGTGCCAGCAGCCAAGAACCAGGGCCCGGAAACACCATATATTTT	CASSQEPGPGNTIYF
TRBV6-1	TRBJ2-1	TRBD2	once	TGTGCCAGCCGGACTAGCGGGGAGTACAATGAGCAGTTCTTC	CASRTSGEYNEQFF
TRBV7-2	TRBJ1-3	TRBD1	few	TGTGCCAGCAGCTTAGCCGGCGGGACAGGGGCTGGAAACACCATATATTTT	CASSLAGGTGAGNTIYF
TRBV28	TRBJ1-6	NA	NA	TGTGCCAGCAGTTCTACATCCTATAATTCACCCCTCCACTTT	CASSSTSYNSPLHF
TRBV7-9	TRBJ1-1	NA	NA	TGTGCCAGCAGGGGGACCCAAGCTTTCTTT	CASRGTQAFF
TRBV7-2	TRBJ1-5	TRBD1	NA	TGTGCCAGCAGCCCTCACAGGGGGAATCAGCCCCAGCATTTT	CASSPHRGNQPQHF
TRBV19	TRBJ1-6	TRBD1	NA	TGTGCCAGTAGCTCCCCCCCAGGGGGAGGTTCACCCCTCCACTTT	CASSSPPGGGSPLHF
TRBV2	TRBJ2-5	TRBD2	NA	TGTGCCAGCAGCCGGAGGACTAGCGGGGGGGAGACCCAGTACTTC	CASSRRTSGGETQYF
TRBV29-1	TRBJ1-1	NA	once	TGCAGCGTCGCAGCCGGGACCTATGGGACTGAAGCTTTCTTT	CSVAAGTYGTEAFF
TRBV9	TRBJ2-3	NA	NA	TGTGCCAGCAGCGTGGCGGGGTCTCCACCAGATACGCAGTATTTT	CASSVAGSPPDTQYF